The following is a TCR beta chain sequence with its context. Its antigen is unknown. TCRdb used MiXCR to reprocess the 5' RACE reads, holding one entry per CDR3 protein. The sample holds about 470,000 distinct CDR3 sequences, approximately 25% seen once. This sample is part of a study of identical twins. Study-wide results and limits: Fewer insertions marked abundant cord blood beta clonotypes; young adult naive trended weakly, memory not at all.

These same records also appear under a second study, on T cells expressing NK-cell markers. That source notes: HCMV seropositivity characterized most of the eight sequenced donors, and seronegativity one.

Sequencing was performed on CD4+ T cells sorted from blood. This TCR came from a woman in her late teens or twenties in good health.

Written as DNA, the CDR3 is TGTGCCAGCAGTTACAGGGGGCGAGACACTGAAGCTTTCTTT. This translates into CASSYRGRDTEAFF. The chain joins TRBV7-8 to TRBJ1-1; 9 bases map to TRBD1. The CDR3 is 14 amino acids. Looked up from germline, CDR1 is SGHVS and CDR2 is FQNEAQ. Trimming removed 6 bases from V and 3 bases from J; junction bases left unmatched: 5.